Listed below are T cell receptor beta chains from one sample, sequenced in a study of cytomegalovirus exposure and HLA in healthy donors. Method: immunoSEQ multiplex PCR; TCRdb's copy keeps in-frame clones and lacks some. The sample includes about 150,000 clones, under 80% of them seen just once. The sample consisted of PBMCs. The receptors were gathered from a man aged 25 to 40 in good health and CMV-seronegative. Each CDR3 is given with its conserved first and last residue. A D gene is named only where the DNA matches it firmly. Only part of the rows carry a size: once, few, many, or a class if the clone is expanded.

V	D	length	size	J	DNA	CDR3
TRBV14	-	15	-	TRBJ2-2	TGTGCCAGCAGCCGACAGCGGGCGAACACCGGGGAGCTGTTTTTT	CASSRQRANTGELFF
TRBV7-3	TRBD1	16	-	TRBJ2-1	TGTGCCAGCAGCGTTGGCGGGACAGGCCCATGGGAGGAGCAGTTCTTC	CASSVGGTGPWEEQFF
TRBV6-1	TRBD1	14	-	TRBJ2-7	TGTGCCAGCAGTGAAATAACAGGGGCCTACGAGCAGTACTTC	CASSEITGAYEQYF
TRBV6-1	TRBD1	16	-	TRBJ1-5	TGTGCCAGCAGTGTGGACAGGGGGCTTAAGAATCAGCCCCAGCATTTT	CASSVDRGLKNQPQHF
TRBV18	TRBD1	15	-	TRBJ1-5	TGTGCCAGCTCACCACCGGGACAGGGCAATCAGCCCCAGCATTTT	CASSPPGQGNQPQHF
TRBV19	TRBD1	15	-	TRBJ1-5	TGTGCCAGTAGTCCACCCCCTCGGACAGGACAGCCCCAGCATTTT	CASSPPPRTGQPQHF
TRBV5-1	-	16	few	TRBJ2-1	TGCGCCAGCAGCGGGCAGGGGCGGAGACCCTACAATGAGCAGTTCTTC	CASSGQGRRPYNEQFF
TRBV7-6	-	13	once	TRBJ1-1	TGTGCCAGCAGCACGGACAGGAACACTGAAGCTTTCTTT	CASSTDRNTEAFF
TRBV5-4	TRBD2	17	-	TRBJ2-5	TGTGCCAGCAGCTCAGGACTAGCGGGGGGCGTACAAGAGACCCAGTACTTC	CASSSGLAGGVQETQYF
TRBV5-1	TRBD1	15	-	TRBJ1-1	TGCGCCAGCAGCTCTATGACAGGGGGGAACCCTGAAGCTTTCTTT	CASSSMTGGNPEAFF
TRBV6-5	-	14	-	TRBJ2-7	TGTGCCAGCAGCCCCGGGAGAGCTGTCTACGAGCAGTACTTC	CASSPGRAVYEQYF
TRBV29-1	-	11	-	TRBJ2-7	TGCAGCGTTGTATCTAGCTCCGAGCAGTACTTC	CSVVSSSEQYF
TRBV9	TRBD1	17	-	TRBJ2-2	TGTGCCAGCAGCGTAGGGGACAGTGAGATATACACCGGGGAGCTGTTTTTT	CASSVGDSEIYTGELFF
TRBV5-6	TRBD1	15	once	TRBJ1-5	TGTGCCAGCAGCTTTACAGGGGGAGTCAATCAGCCCCAGCATTTT	CASSFTGGVNQPQHF
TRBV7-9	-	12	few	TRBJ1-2	TGTGCCAGCAGCTTCGGAGGGGATGGCTACACCTTC	CASSFGGDGYTF
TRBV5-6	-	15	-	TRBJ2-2	TGTGCCAGCAGCTTGAAAGGAGCGAACACCGGGGAGCTGTTTTTT	CASSLKGANTGELFF
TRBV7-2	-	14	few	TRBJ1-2	TGTGCCAGCAGCGCCGGGATTTTTAACTATGGCTACACCTTC	CASSAGIFNYGYTF
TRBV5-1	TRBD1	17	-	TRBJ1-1	TGCGCCAGCAGCTTGGGGGGGACAGGGGATGGGAACCCTGAAGCTTTCTTT	CASSLGGTGDGNPEAFF
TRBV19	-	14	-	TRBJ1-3	TGTGCCAGTGGACAGCGGTCTCTAGGAAACACCATATATTTT	CASGQRSLGNTIYF
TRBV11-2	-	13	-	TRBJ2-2	TGTGCCAGCAGCTTAGGAGGGACCGGGGAGCTGTTTTTT	CASSLGGTGELFF
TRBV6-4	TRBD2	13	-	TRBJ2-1	TGTGCCAGCAGCTCCCAAAGCGGGGGGGCCCAGTTCTTC	CASSSQSGGAQFF
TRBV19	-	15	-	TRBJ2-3	TGTGCCAGTAGTATCGGGACACCTAGCACAGATACGCAGTATTTT	CASSIGTPSTDTQYF
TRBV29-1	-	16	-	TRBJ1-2	TGCAGCGTTGAAGAGTCACCGGGTTTGCTCGGGTATGGCTACCCCTTC	CSVEESPGLLGYGYPF
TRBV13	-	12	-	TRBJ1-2	TGTGCCAGCACAGGGGTGAAAAATGGCTACACCTTC	CASTGVKNGYTF
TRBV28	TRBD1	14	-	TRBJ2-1	TGTGCCAGCAGTTTATTTCAGGGGGCGAATGAGCAGTTCTTC	CASSLFQGANEQFF
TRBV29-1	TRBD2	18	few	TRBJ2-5	TGCAGCGTTACCCCCCTAGCGGGGGGGCCAGTGGGCCAAGAGACCCAGTACTTC	CSVTPLAGGPVGQETQYF
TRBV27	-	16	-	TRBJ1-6	TGTGCCAGCAGCAGGGGATCCTCGGCCCTTGGTTCCACCCTCCACTTT	CASSRGSSALGSTLHF
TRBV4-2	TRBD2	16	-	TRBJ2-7	TGTGCCAGCAGCCAAGAAGCGACGGGGGGGCCTTTTGAGCAGTACTTC	CASSQEATGGPFEQYF
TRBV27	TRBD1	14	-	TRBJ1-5	TGTGCCAGCAGTCCGACAGGGGGCGGGCAGCCCCAGCATTTT	CASSPTGGGQPQHF
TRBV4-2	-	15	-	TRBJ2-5	TGTGCCAGCAGCCAAGATCCGGGGTTATCAGAGACCCAGTACTTC	CASSQDPGLSETQYF
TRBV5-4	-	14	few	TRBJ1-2	TGTGCCAGCAGCCCGGGGTCGGGAAACGGTGGCTACACCTTC	CASSPGSGNGGYTF
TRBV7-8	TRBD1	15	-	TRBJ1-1	TGTGCCAGCAGCCCTATGACAGGGAAGAACACTGAAGCTTTCTTT	CASSPMTGKNTEAFF
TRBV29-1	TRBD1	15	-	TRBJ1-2	TGCAGCGCTAGTACCGGGACAGGTACTAACTATGGCTACACCTTC	CSASTGTGTNYGYTF
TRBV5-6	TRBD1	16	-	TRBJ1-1	TGTGCCAGCAGCTTGTCTAACAGGGGATGGAACACTGAAGCTTTCTTT	CASSLSNRGWNTEAFF
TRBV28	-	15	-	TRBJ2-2	TGTGCCAGCAGTTCCTATACGGGGTGGGCCGGGGAGCTGTTTTTT	CASSSYTGWAGELFF
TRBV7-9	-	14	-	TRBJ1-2	TGTGCCAGCAGCTTAGCCCGGGGGAGCCATGGCTACACCTTC	CASSLARGSHGYTF
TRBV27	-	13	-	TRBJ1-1	TGTGCCAGCAGGCCGGGACAGAACACTGAAGCTTTCTTT	CASRPGQNTEAFF
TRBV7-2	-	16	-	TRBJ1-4	TGTGCCAGCAGCTCCCGACAGGTCGCAACTAATGAAAAACTGTTTTTT	CASSSRQVATNEKLFF